This T cell receptor (beta chain) appears in the sequencing data of a study of human T cells and chemical hapten exposure. Time point noted: patch test 2, 6 weeks after DPC sensitization. Treatment specified: therapeutic diphenylcyclopropenone sensitization with weekly scalp DPC. The CDR3 covers 20 residues. The germline V and J ends were trimmed by 3 bases and 0 bases, with 24 bases remaining between them. The germline gives CDR1 SGHAT, CDR2 FQNNGV. A single record per CDR3 protein comes from TCRdb applying MiXCR to the RACE reads. The table records roughly 92,000 distinct CDR3 sequences, about an eighth of them present only once. This clonotype was seen ten or more times.

The V call is TRBV11-2, the J call TRBJ2-1; possibly TRBD1 for D (6 bases). This specimen was whole blood, taken in connection with sensitization to the hapten diphenylcyclopropenone (DPC). This TCR was sampled from a woman aged 40 to 55 with alopecia areata. Some clones in this sample may be carry-over from other donors' samples. Here the CDR3 reads CASSLYRVRRGASSYNEQFF. CDR3 nucleotide sequence: TGTGCCAGCAGCTTGTACAGGGTTAGGCGCGGTGCGAGCTCCTACAATGAGCAGTTCTTC.